These T cell receptor beta chains were read from a single sample in a study of T cell responses to AZD1222 COVID-19 vaccine. Here immunoSEQ multiplex PCR was the method, and the copy in TCRdb shows in-frame clones only, minus some. The table records 180,000 or so clones, 70% to 90% of them present only once. The sample in question was peripheral blood, obtained 28 days after the second AZD1222 dose. The receptor set was obtained from an adult who received the AZD1222 COVID-19 vaccine. CDR3s include the opening cysteine and the closing phenylalanine or tryptophan. D genes are given only for firm matches. Size tells how often a clone was seen (once, few, many) or the class of an expanded clone, and some rows leave it out.

abundance	v_gene	j_gene	d_gene	CDR3nt	CDR3aa
.	TRBV4-1	TRBJ1-1	TRBD1	TGCGCCAGCAGCCAGAAAACAGGGGGCGGAGGGACTGAAGCTTTCTTT	CASSQKTGGGGTEAFF
.	TRBV5-4	TRBJ1-4	.	TGTGCCAGCAGCTTTTGGGGGTCTAATGAAAAACTGTTTTTT	CASSFWGSNEKLFF
.	TRBV6-2/TRBV6-3	TRBJ2-1	TRBD1	TGTGCCAGCAGTCTGACAGGGAACAATGAGCAGTTCTTC	CASSLTGNNEQFF
.	TRBV6-5	TRBJ1-5	TRBD1	TGTGCCAGCAGGATGACAGGGATCAATCAGCCCCAGCATTTT	CASRMTGINQPQHF
.	TRBV7-3	TRBJ2-7	.	TGTGCCAGCAGCCCCTACGGGACGCCGGACTACGAGCAGTACTTC	CASSPYGTPDYEQYF
few	TRBV11-3	TRBJ2-5	TRBD2	TGTGCCAGCAGCCACGGCCGGGCGGGAGGAAAAGAGACCCAGTACTTC	CASSHGRAGGKETQYF
.	TRBV7-3	TRBJ2-3	.	TGTGCCAGCAGCAGAGTGGGGGGCCCAGATACGCAGTATTTT	CASSRVGGPDTQYF
.	TRBV3-1/TRBV3-2	TRBJ2-4	.	TGTGCCAGCAGCCATCCGTTCGGGGGAACCAAAAACATTCAGTACTTC	CASSHPFGGTKNIQYF
once	TRBV7-9	TRBJ2-1	TRBD2	TGTGCCAGCATCCTAGCGGGAAAAGCGGACAATGAGCAGTTCTTC	CASILAGKADNEQFF
.	TRBV27	TRBJ1-1	.	TGTGCCAGCAGTTTCCGACGGGGTGGTGAAGCTTTCTTT	CASSFRRGGEAFF
.	TRBV30	TRBJ1-3	.	TGTGCCTGGAGTGCCGTGTCGACTGGAAACACCATATATTTT	CAWSAVSTGNTIYF
.	TRBV5-6	TRBJ2-7	.	TGTGCCAGCACCCGAGAGGGGGAGCAGTACTTC	CASTREGEQYF
.	TRBV4-2	TRBJ2-7	.	TGTGCCAGCAGCCCCGCCGGTCGGCGGTACGAGCAGTACTTC	CASSPAGRRYEQYF
.	TRBV9	TRBJ1-5	.	TGTGCCAGCAGCGTAGAAGGGGGGTCGGGGGAGCCCCAGCATTTT	CASSVEGGSGEPQHF
once	TRBV13	TRBJ2-1	TRBD2	TGTGCCAGCAGCTTTCGGACTAGCGGGAGAGATGAGCAGTTCTTC	CASSFRTSGRDEQFF
.	TRBV9	TRBJ2-1	.	TGTGCCAGCAGCGCCTATAGCAACCTATACAATGAGCAGTTCTTC	CASSAYSNLYNEQFF
.	TRBV9	TRBJ2-5	.	TGTGCCAGCAGCGGGGAGACCCAGTACTTC	CASSGETQYF
.	TRBV6-1	TRBJ2-4	.	TGTGCCAGCAGTGAAGGGTTCGGGGTCTTAGCCAAAAACATTCAGTACTTC	CASSEGFGVLAKNIQYF
.	TRBV15	TRBJ1-5	.	TGTGCCACCAGCAGGGACCATCGCGGGCAGCCCCAGCATTTT	CATSRDHRGQPQHF
.	TRBV5-6	TRBJ2-1	.	TGTGCCAGCAGCTTGGGTAATGAGCAGTTCTTC	CASSLGNEQFF
.	TRBV18	TRBJ2-7	.	TGTGCCAGCTCACCCCGGAGCTCCTACGAGCAGTACTTC	CASSPRSSYEQYF
.	TRBV7-8	TRBJ1-5	TRBD1	TGTGCCAGCAGCTTAGCTGGACAGGGGAACCAGCCCCAGCATTTT	CASSLAGQGNQPQHF
.	TRBV9	TRBJ1-6	.	TGTGCCAGCAGCTTAGCGACCGGACGTCCGAATTCACCCCTCCACTTT	CASSLATGRPNSPLHF
few	TRBV19	TRBJ2-7	.	TGTGCCAGTAGTATCGTCCAGTCCTACGAGCAGTACTTC	CASSIVQSYEQYF
.	TRBV19	TRBJ1-4	.	TGTGCCAGTAGCCTTCTGACCAGAACTAATGAAAAACTGTTTTTT	CASSLLTRTNEKLFF
few	TRBV5-1	TRBJ2-5	.	TGCGCCAGCAAAAAAAACCAAAGGGACAACCAAGAGACCCAGTACTTC	CASKKNQRDNQETQYF
.	TRBV10-1	TRBJ2-4	TRBD1	TGCGCCAGCAGCGCGGACAGGGTGAACATTCAGTACTTC	CASSADRVNIQYF
.	TRBV6-2/TRBV6-3	TRBJ2-7	.	TGTGCCAGCAGTTACTCAGACGGACCCTACGAGCAGTACTTC	CASSYSDGPYEQYF
.	TRBV7-6	TRBJ2-7	.	TGTGCCAGCAGCTTAGCAGGGATCGGAAGCCACGAGCAGTACTTC	CASSLAGIGSHEQYF
.	TRBV5-1	TRBJ2-1	TRBD2	TGCGCCAGCAGCCGGGGACTAGCGGGGGTCAATGAGCAGTTCTTC	CASSRGLAGVNEQFF
.	TRBV18	TRBJ2-1	.	TGTGCCAGCTCACCAGTTGACAATGAGCAGTTCTTC	CASSPVDNEQFF
.	TRBV5-3	TRBJ2-5	TRBD2	TGTGCCAGAAGCCTACGGACTAGTTGTTCAGAGACCCAGTACTTC	CARSLRTSCSETQYF
.	TRBV5-4	TRBJ2-5	TRBD2	TGTGCCAGCAGCTTAGCGGGAGGCCAAGAGACCCAGTACTTC	CASSLAGGQETQYF
.	TRBV6-2/TRBV6-3	TRBJ1-2	.	TGTGCCAGCAGTAAGACTAGGGACACCAAAGTCTATGGCTACACCTTC	CASSKTRDTKVYGYTF
.	TRBV7-9	TRBJ2-2	TRBD2	TGTGCCAGCGGGCTAGGGGCTAGCGGGAAGACCGGGGAGCTGTTTTTT	CASGLGASGKTGELFF
.	TRBV15	TRBJ2-7	TRBD1	TGTGCCACCAGCAGAGGAGGGGGCTCCCCCTACGAGCAGTACTTC	CATSRGGGSPYEQYF
few	TRBV5-8	TRBJ1-3	TRBD1	TGTGCCAGCAGCAAGGACAGGGGCTCTGGAAACACCATATATTTT	CASSKDRGSGNTIYF
.	TRBV5-1	TRBJ1-1	.	TGCGCCAGCAGCGTCGACCGGGGATACACTGAAGCTTTCTTT	CASSVDRGYTEAFF
.	TRBV7-8	TRBJ2-7	TRBD2	TGTGCCAGCAGCCCCGAGCCTCCCGGGACTAGCGGATTCTACGAGCAGTACTTC	CASSPEPPGTSGFYEQYF
.	TRBV28	TRBJ1-5	.	TGTGCCAGCGGCGAACGACAGAGAGGCAATCAGCCCCAGCATTTT	CASGERQRGNQPQHF
.	TRBV3-1/TRBV3-2	TRBJ1-2	.	TGTGCCAGCAGCCACTCCCTTACACAGGGCTCTGGCTACACCTTC	CASSHSLTQGSGYTF
.	TRBV3-1/TRBV3-2	TRBJ2-4	.	TGTGCCAGCAGCCAAGGAGGGGAGAACATTCAGTACTTC	CASSQGGENIQYF
.	TRBV19	TRBJ2-5	.	TGTGCCAGTAGTATAGGTCTCCCGATGGGGACCCAGTACTTC	CASSIGLPMGTQYF
.	TRBV4-3	TRBJ2-3	.	TGCGCCAGCAGCCCTCGTAGGACAACTAGCACAGATACGCAGTATTTT	CASSPRRTTSTDTQYF
.	TRBV12-3/TRBV12-4	TRBJ1-4	.	TGTGCCAGCAGATCCGGGACTAATGAAAAACTGTTTTTT	CASRSGTNEKLFF
.	TRBV13	TRBJ1-4	TRBD1	TGTGCCAGCAGCCCCGACAGGGAAGGCACTAATGAAAAACTGTTTTTT	CASSPDREGTNEKLFF
few	TRBV5-8	TRBJ1-2	TRBD1	TGTGCCAGCAGCTTGAACCAGGGGGCTAGGTATGGCTACACCTTC	CASSLNQGARYGYTF
.	TRBV18	TRBJ1-1	.	TGTGCCAGCTCACCAAGTTCTGGGAGAATTGACACTGAAGCTTTCTTT	CASSPSSGRIDTEAFF
.	TRBV7-3	TRBJ2-1	.	TGTGCCAGCAGCCCTCTGCCGGGTAGCTCCTACAATGAGCAGTTCTTC	CASSPLPGSSYNEQFF
.	TRBV15	TRBJ2-7	.	TGTGCCACCAGCAGAGATTTGGACAGAAGGTACGAGCAGTACTTC	CATSRDLDRRYEQYF
.	TRBV6-5	TRBJ2-3	TRBD2	TGTGCCAGCAGCTCTGGGACTAGCGGGAGGGCCGCGCAGTATTTT	CASSSGTSGRAAQYF
.	TRBV2	TRBJ1-5	TRBD1	TGTGCCAGCAGCGAGGGACAGGGGAGGAATCAGCCCCAGCATTTT	CASSEGQGRNQPQHF
.	TRBV6-4	TRBJ1-5	TRBD1	TGTGCCAGCAGTGAGGGACCACAGGGGGCCGGTCAGCCCCAGCATTTT	CASSEGPQGAGQPQHF
.	TRBV27	TRBJ2-7	.	TGTGCCAGCAGTCTCTATGACACGTCCTACGAGCAGTACTTC	CASSLYDTSYEQYF
.	TRBV28	TRBJ2-3	.	TGTGCCAGCAGTTTGACAGATACGCAGTATTTT	CASSLTDTQYF
few	TRBV5-1	TRBJ2-7	TRBD2	TGCGCCAGCAGCCTAGGGACTAGCGGGAGAACCAACGAGCAGTACTTC	CASSLGTSGRTNEQYF
.	TRBV24-1	TRBJ2-1	.	TGTGCCACCAGTGATCGGCGACAGAGTTCGGACGAGCAGTTCTTC	CATSDRRQSSDEQFF
.	TRBV6-4	TRBJ1-3	.	TGTGCCAGCAGTGAAAGGGCTTCTGGAAACACCATATATTTT	CASSERASGNTIYF